Presented here are 6 T cell receptor beta chains from one specimen sequenced in a study of blood T cell repertoires in COVID-19. The protocol was immunoSEQ multiplex PCR, while the TCRdb copy is restricted to in-frame clones and leaves out a portion. The sample has about 190,000 clones, around 80% seen once. Sequencing used peripheral blood. Source of these receptors: a woman of 80 years or more with active or convalescent COVID-19.

The V gene is TRBV7-3, the J gene TRBJ1-6; no reliable D call. Germline V lookup: CDR1 SGHTA, CDR2 FQGTGA. Trimming removed 4 bases at V and 8 bases at J, with 9 bases between. The CDR3 has 13 amino acids. CDR3 bases: TGTGCCAGCAGCTCCACTCGTTATTCACCCCTCCACTTT. Translated, it gives CASSSTRYSPLHF.

V usage is TRBV4-1 and J usage is TRBJ2-1; 12 bases are shared with TRBD2. The CDR3 length is 16 residues. V gave up 4 bases and J gave up 9 bases; unmatched junction bases: 10. Germline V lookup: CDR1 MGHRA, CDR2 YSYEKL. The CDR3 coding sequence is TGCGCCAGCAGCCCAAAGCTAGCGGGGGGGCTTAGTGAGCAGTTCTTC. This gives the protein CASSPKLAGGLSEQFF.

In its sample, this clone was seen a few times. This chain connects TRBV15 to TRBJ1-1; 9 bases line up with TRBD1. The CDR3 is 22 amino acids. V shed 0 bases, J shed 4 bases, and the junction held 24 bases outside the gene matches. From germline, CDR1 is LNHNV and CDR2 YYDKDF (reference sequence). This CDR3 reads CATSRDPPFTGTGISVVTEAFF. The DNA for the CDR3 is TGTGCCACCAGCAGAGACCCTCCTTTTACCGGGACAGGGATCTCCGTAGTCACTGAAGCTTTCTTT.

This clone was observed once. The chain uses TRBV11-2 and TRBJ1-4; possibly TRBD1 for D (6 bases). Deletions cut 5 bases from V and 0 bases from J, with 19 bases between. Looked up from germline, CDR1 is SGHAT and CDR2 is FQNNGV. The CDR3 is 18 residues long. DNA of the CDR3: TGTGCCAGCAGCCCAGGACAGCGGCTACATGCAACTAATGAAAAACTGTTTTTT. Encoded protein: CASSPGQRLHATNEKLFF.

This clone was counted between two and nine times. The chain links TRBV5-5 to TRBJ1-2, with 7 positions matching TRBD1. The CDR3 is made up of 14 amino acids. The ends lost 3 bases at V and 1 base at J; junction bases unmatched: 3. Germline lookup yields CDR1 SGHKS and CDR2 YYEKEE (reference sequence). This chain's CDR3 is CASSWDSSNYGYTF. The CDR3 DNA reads as TGTGCCAGCAGCTGGGACAGCAGTAACTATGGCTACACCTTC.

The chain has TRBV7-2 and TRBJ2-2; TRBD1 matches 9 bases. Germline lookup yields CDR1 SGHTA and CDR2 FQGNSA. This CDR3 comprises 18 residues. Trimming took 3 bases from V and 4 from J; bases not matched to a gene: 12. The CDR3 DNA reads as TGTGCCAGCAGCTTCTTGTCCTCGGGACAGGGAGTCACCGGGGAGCTGTTTTTT. Residues: CASSFLSSGQGVTGELFF.